This T cell receptor (beta chain) was captured in a study of shared clonotypes between healthy human individuals. Regarding this clone: What it binds is unknown.

Each subset's genomic DNA was shared equally among a number of immunoSEQ plates. In the authors' workflow: ImmunoSEQ output lacked quality scores and full-length reads, limiting matched filtering. Generated by immunoSEQ multiplex PCR, the TCRdb table keeps only in-frame clones and is missing some. V and J calls and clone size come straight from that table; D and trimming were deduced from the DNA. The table has roughly 2,500,000 clones, approximately 94% seen once. The CDR3 covers 13 residues. Germline V gene lookup returns CDR1 SGHAT and CDR2 FQNNGV. Trimming pared 3 bases from V and 1 base from J, leaving 6 bases between. Broader study findings: Clonotypes shared by all four donors outscored non-shared clonotypes in generation probability. The expectation was that sequencing depth would affect clonotype sharing among donors.

The sample taken for sequencing was naive CD4+ T cells from PBMCs. Subset noted: CD45RA+ positively selected. This TCR was sampled from a man younger than 35 in good health. Some clones in this sample may be carry-over from other donors' samples. The gene calls are TRBV11-2 and TRBJ2-5; D gene ambiguous. CDR3: CASSFSAQETQYF. The CDR3 nucleotides are TGTGCCAGCAGCTTCTCGGCCCAAGAGACCCAGTACTTC.